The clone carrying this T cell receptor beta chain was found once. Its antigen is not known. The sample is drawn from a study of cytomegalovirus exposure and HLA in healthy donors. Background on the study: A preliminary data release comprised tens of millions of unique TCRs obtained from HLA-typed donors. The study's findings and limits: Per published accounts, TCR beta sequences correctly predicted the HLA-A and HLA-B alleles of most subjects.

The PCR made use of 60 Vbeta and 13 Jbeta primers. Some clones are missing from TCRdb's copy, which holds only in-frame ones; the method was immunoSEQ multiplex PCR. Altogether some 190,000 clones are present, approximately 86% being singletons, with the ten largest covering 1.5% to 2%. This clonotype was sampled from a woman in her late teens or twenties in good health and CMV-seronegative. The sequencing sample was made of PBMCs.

For the CDR3, the DNA is TGTGCCAGCTCCCCCCAAGGACAGTTATACAATGAGCAGTTCTTC. Amino acids: CASSPQGQLYNEQFF. This rearrangement joins TRBV18 to TRBJ2-1, with D possibly matching TRBD1 (6 bases). Germline CDR1 KGHSH, CDR2 LQKENI. Trimming pared 6 bases from V and 4 bases from J, leaving 16 bases between. This CDR3 comprises 15 residues.